Below, 24 T cell receptor beta chains from the same sample are listed, as sequenced in a study of blood T cell repertoires in COVID-19. TCRdb keeps only in-frame clones here, not all; method: immunoSEQ multiplex PCR. Altogether under 200,000 clones are present, 88% being singletons, with the ten largest covering approximately 6.6%. The sequenced material came from PBMCs or T cells enriched from blood (not recorded which). Receptor source: a woman aged 45-60 years who had recovered from COVID-19.

CDR3 residues: CASSHPPADTQYF. In DNA, the CDR3 is TGCGCCAGCAGCCACCCTCCCGCAGATACGCAGTATTTT. The chain has TRBV4-1 and TRBJ2-3; D gene unclear. The CDR3 covers 13 residues. The V end was cut by 3 bases, the J end by 4 bases, with 8 bases between. Germline V gene data show CDR1 as MGHRA and CDR2 as YSYEKL.

The rearrangement links TRBV21-1 to TRBJ2-5; the listed D gene, TRBD1, was not tested against the DNA. TRBV21-1 counts as a pseudogene. This CDR3 comprises 16 residues. CDR3 protein: CASSRGTETFQETQYF. DNA of the CDR3: TGTGCCAGCAGCAGAGGGACAGAAACTTTCCAAGAGACCCAGTACTTC.

The CDR3 region is CASSQDLDRVGQFF. The CDR3 region has the DNA TGTGCCAGCAGCCAAGATCTGGACAGGGTCGGGCAGTTCTTC. V gene TRBV4-2 combines with J gene TRBJ2-1, with 8 bases that match TRBD1. The CDR3 is 14 amino acids. V lost 0 bases and J lost 12; bases outside the gene matches: 7. Germline assignment: CDR1 LGHNA and CDR2 YNFKEQ.

The chain has TRBV11-2 and TRBJ1-1; D is uncertain. This CDR3 is 13 amino acids long. The germline V gene encodes CDR1 SGHAT and CDR2 FQNNGV. Trimming pared 5 bases from V and 4 bases from J, leaving 11 bases between. The CDR3 is CASSRIGGTEAFF. Written as DNA, the CDR3 is TGTGCCAGCAGCCGAATCGGAGGCACTGAAGCTTTCTTT.

This clone was observed a single time. The chain carries TRBV4-3 and TRBJ2-7; a possible D gene is TRBD2 (5 bases). With 1 base removed from V and 1 base from J, the gap between germline ends came to 8 bases. The germline V gene encodes CDR1 LGHNA and CDR2 YSLEER. CDR3 length: 14 amino acids. The CDR3 sequence: CASSQAGISYEQYF. The CDR3 DNA is TGCGCCAGCAGCCAAGCCGGGATTTCCTACGAGCAGTACTTC.

The rearrangement uses TRBV6-5 and TRBJ1-1; TRBD1 might be the D (6 bases). CDR3 length: 14 residues. Trimming shortened V by 8 bases and J by 1 base, and 14 bases separated the two germline ends. Germline-derived CDR1 and CDR2 are MNHEY and SVGAGI. CDR3 amino acids: CASGTAGANTEAFF. As DNA, the CDR3 is TGTGCCAGCGGCACCGCAGGGGCGAACACTGAAGCTTTCTTT.

This clone was seen only a few times. The V gene is TRBV7-2, the J gene TRBJ1-5; D is perhaps TRBD1 (5 bases). The V gene lost 2 bases and the J gene lost 4 bases, with 18 bases spanning the gap. CDR1 is SGHTA, CDR2 FQGNSA, per germline. The CDR3 totals 17 residues. CDR3: CASSLYPTDSSNQPQHF. The DNA for the CDR3 is TGTGCCAGCAGCTTATACCCCACTGACAGCTCGAATCAGCCCCAGCATTTT.

The gene calls are TRBV19 and TRBJ2-7, with D possibly being TRBD2 (5 bases). This CDR3 spans 13 amino acids. Germline loops: CDR1 LNHDA, CDR2 SQIVND (reference sequence). Trimming removed 4 bases from V and 6 bases from J, with 13 bases in between. This chain's CDR3 is CASSSREGLEQYF. The CDR3 DNA is TGTGCCAGTAGTAGCCGCGAGGGTCTCGAGCAGTACTTC.

This sequence joins TRBV24-1 and TRBJ2-3; D unresolved. Germline loops: CDR1 KGHDR, CDR2 SFDVKD. The CDR3 covers 16 residues. Deletions cut 0 bases from V and 7 bases from J, with 16 bases between. CDR3 nucleotide sequence: TGTGCCACCAGTGATTTGCGAGCGATTGACCCCCATACGCAGTATTTT. Translating it yields CATSDLRAIDPHTQYF.

The chain has TRBV25-1 and TRBJ2-3; TRBD1 might be the D (5 bases). This CDR3 comprises 13 residues. Per the germline V gene, CDR1 is MGHDK and CDR2 is SYGVNS. The germline V and J ends were trimmed by 3 bases and 2 bases, with 6 bases remaining between them. The CDR3 loop is CASSETATDTQYF. DNA of the CDR3: TGTGCCAGCAGTGAGACAGCCACAGATACGCAGTATTTT.

This chain uses TRBV4-3 with TRBJ1-4; a weak D match, TRBD1 (5 bases). The length of the CDR3 is 16 residues. Germline V gene sequence: CDR1 LGHNA, CDR2 YSLEER. The V end lost 0 bases, the J end lost 7 bases, and 15 bases lay between the germline ends. The CDR3 nucleotides are TGCGCCAGCAGCCAAGAGGGGGGACGCCCTGGTGAAAAACTGTTTTTT. It yields the protein CASSQEGGRPGEKLFF.

About this clone itself: The CDR3 ends on some other residue instead of the conserved phenylalanine or tryptophan, so this is likely a read error. The limits of the CDR3 on the DNA are not certain, so only TCRdb's listed CDR3 is given. The chain uses TRBV30 and TRBJ1-2; the DNA was not used to check the table's D call, TRBD1. The CDR3 spans 14 residues, counting both ends. Germline-derived CDR1 and CDR2 are GTSNPN and SVGIG (reference sequence). The CDR3 here is CAWSVGAVLPRQDL.

The CDR3 region has the DNA TGTGCCAGCAGCTTAGACGGGGGTAGGTGGGAGACCCAGTACTTC. Protein sequence: CASSLDGGRWETQYF. The chain is built from TRBV7-2 and TRBJ2-5; TRBD2 might be the D (6 bases). Germline values: CDR1 SGHTA, CDR2 FQGNSA. CDR3 length equals 15 residues. Trimming left V 1 base short and J 5 bases short, with 14 bases between.

The chain couples TRBV27 to TRBJ1-2; D is perhaps TRBD1 (6 bases). From germline, CDR1 is MNHEY and CDR2 SMNVEV (reference sequence). This CDR3 comprises 14 residues. V lost 5 bases, J lost 4 bases, and 14 bases lay in between. The CDR3 DNA reads TGTGCCAGCAGTATCCGGGACACAGGCTATGGCTACACCTTC. Translation: CASSIRDTGYGYTF.

The rearrangement joins TRBV7-2 to TRBJ2-4, with a tentative D call TRBD2 (5 bases). V lost 4 bases to trimming and J lost 4 bases, with 14 bases between them. Germline lookup yields CDR1 SGHTA and CDR2 FQGNSA. This CDR3 has 15 residues. The CDR3 loop is CASSSRLPGKNIQYF. Written as DNA, the CDR3 is TGTGCCAGCAGCTCCCGACTCCCGGGGAAAAACATTCAGTACTTC.

The chain is built from TRBV7-2 and TRBJ1-5; 7 nucleotides align to TRBD1. V shed 3 bases, J shed 0 bases, and the junction held 2 bases outside the gene matches. This CDR3 comprises 15 residues. CDR1 and CDR2 (germline): SGHTA, FQGNSA. The CDR3 loop reads CASSFTGASNQPQHF. The CDR3 DNA sequence: TGTGCCAGCAGCTTTACAGGGGCTAGCAATCAGCCCCAGCATTTT. Based on the CDR3 plus reference TRBV7-2 and TRBJ1-5, the full variable domain is GAGVSQSPSNKVTEKGKDVELRCDPISGHTALYWYRQSLGQGLEFLIYFQGNSAPDKSGLPSDRFSAERTGGSVSTLTIQRTQQEDSAVYLCASSFTGASNQPQHFGDGTRLSIL.

The V gene is TRBV7-3, the J gene TRBJ2-1; 10 positions agree with TRBD2. CDR1 and CDR2 from the germline V gene are SGHTA and FQGTGA. This CDR3 is 15 amino acids long. The V segment lost 2 bases and the J segment 4 bases; nucleotides outside the gene matches: 2. DNA for the CDR3: TGTGCCAGCAGCTTAGAGCGGGGGGGATACAATGAGCAGTTCTTC. Residues: CASSLERGGYNEQFF.

The chain combines TRBV11-2 with TRBJ2-2; 7 bases fit TRBD1. V shed 6 bases and J 4 bases; nucleotides not matched to a gene: 5. Per the germline V gene, CDR1 is SGHAT and CDR2 is FQNNGV. This CDR3 region has 14 residues. CDR3 amino acids: CASSSGQLTGELFF. The DNA for the CDR3 is TGTGCCAGCAGTTCGGGACAGCTCACCGGGGAGCTGTTTTTT. Complete variable domain (other parts from reference TRBV11-2 and TRBJ2-2): EAGVAQSPRYKIIEKRQSVAFWCNPISGHATLYWYQQILGQGPKLLIQFQNNGVVDDSQLPKDRFSAERLKGVDSTLKIQPAKLEDSAVYLCASSSGQLTGELFFGEGSRLTVL.

The chain has TRBV14 and TRBJ2-5, with TRBD2 identical over 7 bases. Germline CDR1 and CDR2: SGHDN and FVKESK. The CDR3 runs to 14 residues. After removal of 1 base from V and 7 bases from J, the junction contained 6 bases not matched to a gene. The CDR3 loop is CASSQVGSGGTQYF. CDR3 in DNA: TGTGCCAGCAGCCAAGTTGGGTCGGGGGGGACCCAGTACTTC. Supplemented by reference TRBV14 and TRBJ2-5, the full variable domain reads EAGVTQFPSHSVIEKGQTVTLRCDPISGHDNLYWYRRVMGKEIKFLLHFVKESKQDESGMPNNRFLAERTGGTYSTLKVQPAELEDSGVYFCASSQVGSGGTQYFGPGTRLLVL.

In this sample, this clone turned up a few times. The rearrangement uses TRBV4-2 and TRBJ1-1; D perhaps matches TRBD1 (5 bases). The CDR3 is made up of 14 amino acids. V lost 0 bases and J lost 5, with 10 bases in between. Germline V gives CDR1 LGHNA, CDR2 YNFKEQ. CDR3 amino acids: CASSQETTETEAFF. The CDR3 DNA follows: TGTGCCAGCAGCCAAGAAACGACAGAGACTGAAGCTTTCTTT.

The rearrangement links TRBV12-3 or TRBV12-4 to TRBJ2-3; 10 bases are a match to TRBD2. This CDR3 spans 13 amino acids. V gave up 10 bases and J gave up 2 bases; unmatched junction bases: 3. Here the CDR3 DNA reads TGTGCCACCCTAGCGGGGGTCACAGATACGCAGTATTTT. It translates to CATLAGVTDTQYF.

J is TRBJ2-2 and V is TRBV5-1, with a weak D call TRBD1 (6 bases). Germline V gene lookup returns CDR1 SGHRS and CDR2 YFSETQ. This CDR3 spans 15 amino acids. Trimming removed 0 bases at V and 3 bases at J, with 9 bases between. DNA of the CDR3: TGCGCCAGCAGCTTGGTGGGGGCAGACACCGGGGAGCTGTTTTTT. Translated: CASSLVGADTGELFF.

The genes are TRBV5-5 and TRBJ2-3; the match to TRBD1 covers 7 bases. CDR3 length equals 15 residues. J was trimmed by 2 bases and V by 7 bases; bases with no gene match: 10. CDR1 is SGHKS and CDR2 is YYEKEE in the germline V gene (reference sequence). CDR3 DNA: TGTGCCAGCGGTCATTTGGGACAGACCACAGATACGCAGTATTTT. It yields the protein CASGHLGQTTDTQYF.

The chain has TRBV12-3 or TRBV12-4 and TRBJ1-5; D gene uncertain. CDR3 length: 13 residues. With 6 bases removed from V and 3 bases from J, the gap between germline ends came to 9 bases. The CDR3 DNA is TGTGCCAGCAGGGGCGGGGTCAATCAGCCCCAGCATTTT. Translation: CASRGGVNQPQHF.